This T cell receptor (beta chain) was sequenced during a study of Ad26.COV2.S vaccination and SARS-CoV-2 variants. Looking at the study overall: Ad26.COV2.S given intramuscularly, once or twice 56 days apart.

Trimming took 8 bases from V and 6 from J; bases not matched to a gene: 10. The CDR3 has 14 amino acids. Germline CDR1 and CDR2: LGHNT and FRNRAP. TCRdb keeps only in-frame clones here, not all; method: immunoSEQ multiplex PCR. The sample consists of about 320,000 clones, around 85% of them appearing once. Treatment described: some 20 received Ad26.COV2.S at low or high dose, single or two shots; several received placebo; per-sample allocation not given. On day 63 after the first injection, vaccine and placebo recipients gave samples. As its vector, the vaccine had Ad26, which expressed Wuhan-strain SARS-CoV-2 spike.

This sequence joins TRBV12-5 and TRBJ2-7; 10 positions match TRBD1. The specimen comprised peripheral blood, sampled in a trial of Ad26.COV2.S vaccine versus placebo. This TCR was recovered from a person aged 18 to 65 who received the Ad26.COV2.S COVID-19 vaccine or a placebo. CDR3 sequence (DNA): TGTGCTAGTACCTCCGGGACAGGGGAAGGCGAGCAGTACTTC. It encodes CASTSGTGEGEQYF.